This T cell receptor beta chain is drawn from a study of blood T cell repertoires in COVID-19. Study overall: Specimens from acute and convalescent COVID-19 originated in the United States, Italy and Spain. The cDNA or gDNA used as material had been derived from T cells, B-cell-depleted T cells, or PBMCs.

In the original processing: It was from reference gene primer amplification that nucleated cell counts were estimated. The table came from immunoSEQ multiplex PCR; TCRdb's copy has only in-frame clones and leaves some out. V and J calls and clone size are copied from that table; D and trimming were computed from the DNA. The data contain some 240,000 clones, around 80% of them seen just once; the ten biggest clones take up 7.2%. V was clipped by 4 bases and J by 4 bases; unmatched bases: 12. Germline lookup yields CDR1 MNHEY and CDR2 SVGAGI. The CDR3 is 16 residues long. This sequence was found in a woman in her 70s with acute or convalescent COVID-19. The V call is TRBV6-5, the J call TRBJ1-2; 7 bases map to TRBD1. Material: peripheral blood. DNA of the CDR3: TGTGCCAGCAGTTCTACAACAGGGGCTTTAAGCTATGGCTACACCTTC. It translates to CASSSTTGALSYGYTF.